The entry that follows covers one T cell receptor beta chain sequence. Its antigen target is currently unknown. The input lacks base qualities; no much larger clone sits a single base away. The CDR3 regions of human TCRbeta chains were analyzed by immunosequencing. The paper's data handling went like this. Repertoire TCRs were checked for matches against a reference library of SARS-CoV-2-specific TCRs that had been generated using the MIRA antigen-specificity platform. Breadth meant the fraction of unique TCRs that were SARS-CoV-2-associated, whereas depth meant the fraction of total T cells that were SARS-CoV-2-associated. Each spike-specific TCR was assigned to its reactive spike region and to a CD4 or CD8 class using the MIRA data. Log10-transformed breadth and depth values were compared by one-way ANOVA with Sidak's multiple comparisons tests. TCRdb retrieved this table from immuneACCESS and kept in-frame rearrangements only. Not all clones are present; in checked studies, unresolved V genes account for under half, and no reason is known for the remainder. The V and J calls and clone size are taken from that table; D and trimming were inferred from the DNA. The sample records roughly 170,000 clones, over 75% of which are singletons. The top ten hold approximately 3% of the sample.

The sample's time point label is to be understood as: baseline before first vaccination. Vaccinee samples were obtained from the UK trials COV001 and COV002, which included a single-blind randomized controlled phase 2/3 trial of AZD1222 (ChAdOx1 nCoV-19) in healthy adults. For TCRbeta chain sequencing, PBMC samples from trial participants were taken at day 0 and at day 28 after the second dose. The data derive from a study of T cell responses to AZD1222 COVID-19 vaccine (dated by TCRdb to the early 2020s). At the level of the whole study: Because spike-specific TCR depth and breadth did not differ between the two schedules, AZD1222 recipients who got a second dose at roughly 4 weeks were pooled with those who got a second dose at roughly 12 weeks. A total of 233 trial participants underwent TCR sequencing, of whom about 200 had received two doses of AZD1222 and 26 had received two doses of the MenACWY control vaccine. Trial participants were enrolled by age into 18-55, 56-69 and 70-plus year subgroups, with approximately 150, 28 and 58 TCR-sequenced participants respectively.

Overall study outcomes, separate from this receptor: After two AZD1222 doses, both the breadth and the depth of spike-specific TCRs were significantly higher than at day 0 and than in MenACWY recipients. Vaccine-associated CD4 TCRs spanned the whole spike protein, with dominant responses in regions 160-218 and 743-854. Participants were mostly white British and included more females than males, and it was suggested by the authors that clonal diversity may have been underestimated. Conclusions about previously exposed vaccinees were limited because only 5 or 6 AZD1222 recipients were SARS-CoV-2 seropositive at baseline. Reportedly, close to half of the unique spike-specific TCRs recognized epitopes lying outside the regions that are mutated in the B.1.351 and B.1.1.7 variants. Because no day 14 peak-response samples were available, the repertoires could be characterized only after the peak T cell response. In the small 56-69-year group, the increase in depth fell short of significance, most likely because of low power.

The sequence was collected from an adult in good health. Sequences were derived from peripheral blood, sampled on day 0 of AZD1222 vaccination.

The DNA is as follows: TGTGCCACCGGTCCCGGGAATGGAAACACCATATATTTT. It is translated as CATGPGNGNTIYF. The sequence links TRBV19 to TRBJ1-3; the D gene assignment is ambiguous. Including cysteine and phenylalanine, the CDR3 has 13 amino acids. Only the CDR3 DNA is retained, 39 bases long and in frame from the first base. A distance of 13 bases separates the germline ends of V and J, which lose 10 bases and 3 bases respectively. In the germline V gene (reference sequence), CDR1 corresponds to LNHDA and CDR2 to SQIVND.